The present T cell receptor beta chain was sequenced within a study of blood T cell repertoires in COVID-19. Turning to the study itself: Sample material is recorded as cDNA or gDNA derived from T cells, B-cell-depleted T cells, or PBMCs.

Generated by immunoSEQ multiplex PCR, the TCRdb table keeps only in-frame clones and is missing some. The sample consists of fewer than 450,000 clones, roughly 87% of them appearing once. Across fewer than 25 US areas, participants ranged in age from roughly 18 to 95 years. This CDR3 comprises 15 residues. Trimming shortened V by 3 bases and J by 5 bases, and 16 bases separated the two germline ends. Germline CDR1 SGHAT, CDR2 FQNNGV. The receptor was derived from a man younger than 35 who had recovered from COVID-19. The source material was PBMCs or T cells enriched from blood (not recorded which). The rearrangement joins TRBV11-2 to TRBJ1-1; D perhaps matches TRBD1 (6 bases). DNA for the CDR3: TGTGCCAGCAGCTTCATCAGGGGCCGGGGAACTGAAGCTTTCTTT. Translated: CASSFIRGRGTEAFF. Variable domain in full (rest from reference TRBV11-2 and TRBJ1-1): EAGVAQSPRYKIIEKRQSVAFWCNPISGHATLYWYQQILGQGPKLLIQFQNNGVVDDSQLPKDRFSAERLKGVDSTLKIQPAKLEDSAVYLCASSFIRGRGTEAFFGQGTRLTVV.